This entry concerns a single T cell receptor beta chain. Unmatched junction bases numbered 10, after V lost 0 bases and J lost 7 bases. CDR3 length equals 16 residues. CDR1 is SGHTA and CDR2 is FQGTGA in the germline V gene. These data belong to a study of blood T cell repertoires in COVID-19. Whole-study context: Some COVID-19 samples were acute and others convalescent; all came from the United States, Italy and Spain. Sample material is recorded as cDNA or gDNA derived from T cells, B-cell-depleted T cells, or PBMCs.

As handled by the study authors: Reference gene primer amplification gave estimated nucleated cell counts. TCRdb's copy holds only in-frame clones and misses some; the assay was immunoSEQ multiplex PCR. The V and J calls and clone size come from that table; D and trimming were worked out from the DNA. This table holds around 220,000 clones, roughly 90% found once. Sequenced input: peripheral blood. This chain joins TRBV7-3 and TRBJ2-5; 8 bases are shared with TRBD2. This clonotype was sampled from a woman in her forties or fifties with acute or convalescent COVID-19. This CDR3 is CASSLTSSGAPGTQYF. The CDR3 nucleotides read TGTGCCAGCAGCTTAACGAGTAGCGGGGCCCCAGGGACCCAGTACTTC.